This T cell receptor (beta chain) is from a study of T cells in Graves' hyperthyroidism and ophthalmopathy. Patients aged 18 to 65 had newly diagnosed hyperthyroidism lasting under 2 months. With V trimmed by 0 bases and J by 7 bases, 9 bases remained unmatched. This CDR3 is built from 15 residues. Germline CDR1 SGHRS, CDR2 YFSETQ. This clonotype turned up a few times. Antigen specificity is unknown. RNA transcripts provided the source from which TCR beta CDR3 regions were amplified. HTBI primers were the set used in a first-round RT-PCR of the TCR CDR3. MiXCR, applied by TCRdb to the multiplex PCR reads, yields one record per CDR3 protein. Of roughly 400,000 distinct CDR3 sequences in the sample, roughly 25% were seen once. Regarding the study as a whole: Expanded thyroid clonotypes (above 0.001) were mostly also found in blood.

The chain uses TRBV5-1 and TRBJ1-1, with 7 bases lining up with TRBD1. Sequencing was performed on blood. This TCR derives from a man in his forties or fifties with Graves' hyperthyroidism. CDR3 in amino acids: CASSLEGQSGGEAFF. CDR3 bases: TGCGCCAGCAGCTTGGAGGGACAGTCAGGAGGTGAAGCTTTCTTT.